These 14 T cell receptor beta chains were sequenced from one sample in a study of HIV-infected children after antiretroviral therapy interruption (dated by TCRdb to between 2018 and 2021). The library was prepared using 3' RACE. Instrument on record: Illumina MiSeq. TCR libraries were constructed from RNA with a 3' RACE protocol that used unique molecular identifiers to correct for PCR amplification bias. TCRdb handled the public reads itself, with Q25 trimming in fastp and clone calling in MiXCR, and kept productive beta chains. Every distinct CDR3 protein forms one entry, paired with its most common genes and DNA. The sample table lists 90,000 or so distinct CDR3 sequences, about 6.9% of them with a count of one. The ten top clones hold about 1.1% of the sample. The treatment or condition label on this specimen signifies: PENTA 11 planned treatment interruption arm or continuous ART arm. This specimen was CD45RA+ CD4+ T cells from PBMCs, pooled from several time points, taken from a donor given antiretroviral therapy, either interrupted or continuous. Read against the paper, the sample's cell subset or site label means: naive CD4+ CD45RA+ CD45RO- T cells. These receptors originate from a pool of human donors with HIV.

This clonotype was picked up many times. This CDR3 is CASSLAWGGTEAFF. Written as DNA, the CDR3 is TGTGCCAGCAGCTTAGCGTGGGGGGGAACTGAAGCTTTCTTT. The chain combines TRBV7-2 with TRBJ1-1; possibly TRBD1 for D (5 bases). Trimming removed 0 bases from V and 5 bases from J, with 10 bases in between. The CDR3 consists of 14 residues. The V gene's germline CDR1 is SGHTA and CDR2 FQGNSA.

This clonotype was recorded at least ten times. CDR3 in amino acids: CASSILLVGQGPGEQFF. DNA of the CDR3: TGTGCCAGTAGTATACTGCTGGTGGGACAGGGTCCCGGTGAGCAGTTCTTC. The chain is built from TRBV19 and TRBJ2-1, with 9 bases identical to TRBD1. There are 17 residues in the CDR3. The trim removed 2 bases at V and 9 bases at J, leaving 14 bases unmatched. CDR1 LNHDA and CDR2 SQIVND come from the germline V gene (reference sequence).

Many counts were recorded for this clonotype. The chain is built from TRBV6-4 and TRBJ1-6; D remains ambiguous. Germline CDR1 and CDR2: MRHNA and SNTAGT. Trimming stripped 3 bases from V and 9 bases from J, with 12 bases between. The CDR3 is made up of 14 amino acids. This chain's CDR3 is CASSETPPGSPLHF. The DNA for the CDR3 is TGTGCCAGCAGTGAGACCCCCCCGGGTTCACCCCTCCACTTT.

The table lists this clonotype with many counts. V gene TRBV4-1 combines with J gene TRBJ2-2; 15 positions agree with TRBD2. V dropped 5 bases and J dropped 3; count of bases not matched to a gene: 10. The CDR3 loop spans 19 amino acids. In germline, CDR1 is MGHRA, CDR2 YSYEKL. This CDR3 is CASSSSGLAGGRYTGELFF. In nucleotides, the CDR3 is TGCGCCAGCAGCTCTAGTGGACTAGCGGGGGGGCGATACACCGGGGAGCTGTTTTTT.

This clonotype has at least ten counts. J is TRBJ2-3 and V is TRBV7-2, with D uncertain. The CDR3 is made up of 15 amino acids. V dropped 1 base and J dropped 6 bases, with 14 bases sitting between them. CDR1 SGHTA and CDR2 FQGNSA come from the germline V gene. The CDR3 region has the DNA TGTGCCAGCAGCTTAGTGGCCCTTAACGGGGATACGCAGTATTTT. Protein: CASSLVALNGDTQYF.

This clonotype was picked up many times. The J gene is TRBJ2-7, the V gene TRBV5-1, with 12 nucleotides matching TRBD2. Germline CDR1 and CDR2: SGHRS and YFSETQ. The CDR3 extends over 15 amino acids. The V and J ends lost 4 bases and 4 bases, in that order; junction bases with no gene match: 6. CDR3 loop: CASSGLAGGQYEQYF. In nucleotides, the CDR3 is TGCGCCAGCAGCGGGCTAGCGGGGGGGCAATACGAGCAGTACTTC.

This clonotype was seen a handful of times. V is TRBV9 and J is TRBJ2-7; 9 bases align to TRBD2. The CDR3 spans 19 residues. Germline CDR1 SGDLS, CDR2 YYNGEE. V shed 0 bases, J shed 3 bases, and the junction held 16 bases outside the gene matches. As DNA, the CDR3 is TGTGCCAGCAGCGTAGGAACCCAAGTGGATAGCGGGAGAGTCTACGAGCAGTACTTC. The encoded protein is CASSVGTQVDSGRVYEQYF.

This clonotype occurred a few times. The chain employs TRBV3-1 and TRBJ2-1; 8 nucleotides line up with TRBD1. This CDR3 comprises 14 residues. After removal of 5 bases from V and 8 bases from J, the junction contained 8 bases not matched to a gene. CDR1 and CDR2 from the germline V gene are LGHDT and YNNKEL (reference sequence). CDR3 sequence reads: CASSVVDREYEQFF. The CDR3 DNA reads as TGTGCCAGCAGCGTAGTGGACAGGGAATATGAGCAGTTCTTC.

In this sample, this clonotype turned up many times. CDR3 in amino acids: CASRQDSRTDTQYF. As DNA, the CDR3 is TGTGCCAGCAGACAGGACAGTCGCACAGATACGCAGTATTTT. The chain couples TRBV6-5 to TRBJ2-3; possibly TRBD1 for D (6 bases). CDR3 length: 14 residues. V lost 6 bases and J 1 base, leaving 11 bases between the germline ends. Germline assignment: CDR1 MNHEY and CDR2 SVGAGI.

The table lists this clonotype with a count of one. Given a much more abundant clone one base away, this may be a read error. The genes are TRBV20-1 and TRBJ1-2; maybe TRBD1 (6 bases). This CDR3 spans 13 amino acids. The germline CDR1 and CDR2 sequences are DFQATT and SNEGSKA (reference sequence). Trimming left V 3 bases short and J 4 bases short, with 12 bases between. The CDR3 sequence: CSARGDMAYGYTF. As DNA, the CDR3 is TGCAGTGCTAGGGGGGACATGGCCTATGGCTACACCTTC.

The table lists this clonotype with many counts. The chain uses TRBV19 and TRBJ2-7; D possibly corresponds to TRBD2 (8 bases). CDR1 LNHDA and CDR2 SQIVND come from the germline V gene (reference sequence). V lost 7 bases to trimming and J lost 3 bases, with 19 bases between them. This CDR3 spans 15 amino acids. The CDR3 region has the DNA TGTGCCAGTACCCCATCGGGAGGGGGCGTCTACGAGCAGTACTTC. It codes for CASTPSGGGVYEQYF.

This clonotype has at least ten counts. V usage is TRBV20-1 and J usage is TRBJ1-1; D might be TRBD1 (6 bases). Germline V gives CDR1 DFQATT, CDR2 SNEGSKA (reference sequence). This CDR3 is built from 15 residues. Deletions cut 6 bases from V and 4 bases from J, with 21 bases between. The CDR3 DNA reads TGCAGTGCAGGGGGGTTCTGGGGAGGGGGCACTGAAGCTTTCTTT. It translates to CSAGGFWGGGTEAFF.

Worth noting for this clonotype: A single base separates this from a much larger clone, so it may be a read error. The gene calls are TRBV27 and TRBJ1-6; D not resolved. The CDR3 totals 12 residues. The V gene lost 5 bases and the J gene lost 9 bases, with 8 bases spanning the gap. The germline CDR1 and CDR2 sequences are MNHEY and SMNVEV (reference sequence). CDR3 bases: TGTGCCAGCAGTAATGCGTGTTCACCCCTCCACTTT. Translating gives CASSNACSPLHF.

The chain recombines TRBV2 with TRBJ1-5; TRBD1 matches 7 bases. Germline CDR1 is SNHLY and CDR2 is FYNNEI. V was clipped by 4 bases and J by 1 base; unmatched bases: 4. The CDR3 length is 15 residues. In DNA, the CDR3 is TGTGCCAGCAGTGGGACAGGAAGGAGCAATCAGCCCCAGCATTTT. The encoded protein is CASSGTGRSNQPQHF.